This TCR beta chain originates from a study of beta chain features in type 1 diabetes. General study points: TCRB CDR3s were moderately but significantly shorter in Type 1 diabetes patients in all four CD4+ subsets.

On this clone itself: Its antigen is still unknown.

One heparinised draw, averaging around 120 mL, was taken per donor. Germline V gene lookup returns CDR1 GTSNPN and CDR2 SVGIG (reference sequence). Losses at the gene ends were 0 bases for V and 5 bases for J; bases not matched to a gene: 10. The CDR3 has 15 residues. Sequenced material consisted of expressed TCRB transcripts (all of the isolated RNA was reverse transcribed). Sequencing used immunoSEQ multiplex PCR; TCRdb keeps in-frame clones, though not all of them. Of about 16,000 clones listed, about 55% are singletons. The V call is TRBV30, the J call TRBJ2-7; 7 bases fit TRBD1. Sequencing was performed on stem cell memory CD4+ T cells from blood. The receptor comes from a woman aged 18-29 years in good health. CDR3 protein: CAWSVHGQVLNEQYF. The CDR3, as DNA: TGTGCCTGGAGTGTACACGGACAGGTTTTGAACGAGCAGTACTTC.